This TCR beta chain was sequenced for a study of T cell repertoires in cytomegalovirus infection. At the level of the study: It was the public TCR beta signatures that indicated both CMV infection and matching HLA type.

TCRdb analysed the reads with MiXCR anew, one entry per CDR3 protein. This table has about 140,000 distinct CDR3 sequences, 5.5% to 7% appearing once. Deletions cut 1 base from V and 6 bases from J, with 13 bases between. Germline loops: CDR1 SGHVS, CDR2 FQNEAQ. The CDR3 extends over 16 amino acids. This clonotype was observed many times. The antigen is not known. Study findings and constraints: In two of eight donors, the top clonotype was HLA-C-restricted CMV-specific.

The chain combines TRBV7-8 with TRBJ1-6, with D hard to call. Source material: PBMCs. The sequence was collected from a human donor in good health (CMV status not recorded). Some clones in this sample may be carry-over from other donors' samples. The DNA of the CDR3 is TGTGCCAGCAGCTTAGTAAAGGCAGGAGCTAATTCACCCCTCCACTTT. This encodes CASSLVKAGANSPLHF.